The 24 T cell receptor beta chains below were found in one sample sequenced in a study of blood T cell repertoires in COVID-19 (TCRdb year 2020). Libraries were constructed by the immunoSEQ multiplex PCR assay. In TCRdb, the immuneACCESS table is reduced to in-frame sequences with V and J assigned. These tables do not hold every clone; where another copy was compared, an unresolved V gene accounts for under half, and the others remain unexplained. For this sample the table gives some 160,000 clones, of which approximately 84% were detected only once. The leading ten clones occupy under 3.5% of the sample. Specimen: peripheral blood. Receptors originate from a woman of 80 years or more with COVID-19, enrolled during active disease.

The chain links TRBV20-1 to TRBJ2-7, with TRBD2 as a possible D gene (6 bases). The CDR3 loop spans 11 amino acids. Germline V gene lookup returns CDR1 DFQATT and CDR2 SNEGSKA (reference sequence). V gave up 7 bases and J gave up 5 bases, with 12 bases separating them. The CDR3 here is CSGKRGNEQYF. The CDR3 coding sequence is TGCAGTGGGAAACGGGGGAACGAGCAGTACTTC.

The V call is TRBV29-1, the J call TRBJ1-2; TRBD1 matches 8 bases. V was pared by 3 bases and J by 6 bases, with 6 bases of the junction left unmatched. The CDR3 has 13 amino acids. CDR1 and CDR2 (germline): SQVTM, ANQGSEA. The CDR3, as DNA: TGCAGCGTTGACCAAACAGGGGGTCATGGCTACACCTTC. Residues: CSVDQTGGHGYTF. Full variable domain (outside the CDR3, taken from reference TRBV29-1 and TRBJ1-2): SAVISQKPSRDICQRGTSLTIQCQVDSQVTMMFWYRQQPGQSLTLIATANQGSEATYESGFVIDKFPISRPNLTFSTLTVSNMSPEDSSIYLCSVDQTGGHGYTFGSGTRLTVV.

This chain joins TRBV4-2 and TRBJ1-1; D may be TRBD1 (5 bases). V was shortened by 0 bases and J by 4 bases, with 12 bases between the two germline ends. The CDR3 spans 15 residues. CDR1 is LGHNA, CDR2 YNFKEQ, per germline. As DNA, the CDR3 is TGTGCCAGCAGCCAAGAGCTAAGGGGTCCCACTGAAGCTTTCTTT. It is translated as CASSQELRGPTEAFF.

The rearrangement uses TRBV2 and TRBJ2-5, with D maybe TRBD2 (5 bases). V lost 3 bases, J lost 4 bases, and 9 bases lay in between. In germline, CDR1 is SNHLY, CDR2 FYNNEI. CDR3 size: 13 residues. For the CDR3, the DNA is TGTGCCAGCAGTGATACGGGGAGAGAGACCCAGTACTTC. It encodes CASSDTGRETQYF.

V is TRBV3-1 (or the pseudogene TRBV3-2) and J is TRBJ2-3, with D unclear. The CDR3 loop spans 12 amino acids. The germline gives CDR1 LGHDT, CDR2 YNNKEL (reference sequence). V lost 5 bases and J lost 7, with 10 bases in between. CDR3 nucleotide sequence: TGTGCCAGCAGCTTCAGTGGCTATACGCAGTATTTT. Protein sequence: CASSFSGYTQYF.

The chain uses TRBV2 and TRBJ1-6, with TRBD1 matching 9 bases. The CDR3 runs to 14 residues. The germline gives CDR1 SNHLY, CDR2 FYNNEI. Trimming cost V 3 bases and J 8 bases; bases outside gene matches: 2. The CDR3 bases are TGTGCCAGCAGTGAGGGACAGGGTGATTCACCCCTCCACTTT. It yields the protein CASSEGQGDSPLHF.

The rearrangement links TRBV5-6 to TRBJ2-5; 9 bases line up with TRBD1. The CDR3 extends over 15 amino acids. Unmatched junction bases numbered 6, after V lost 4 bases and J lost 2 bases. CDR1 SGHDT and CDR2 YYEEEE come from the germline V gene. The CDR3 DNA follows: TGTGCCAGCAGCGGGACAGGGATGGGACAAGAGACCCAGTACTTC. As protein: CASSGTGMGQETQYF.

The V and J genes are TRBV5-1 and TRBJ2-5, with D hard to call. Looked up from germline, CDR1 is SGHRS and CDR2 is YFSETQ. Trimming cost V 0 bases and J 7 bases, with 7 bases left between them. This CDR3 has 12 residues. DNA for the CDR3: TGCGCCAGCAGCTTGGACTCGGGGACCCAGTACTTC. This sequence encodes CASSLDSGTQYF.

In its sample, this clone was seen a few times. In nucleotides, the CDR3 is TGTGCCAGCAGCTTAGCCGCAGGGGTAGCCCTCCACTTT. Translated, it gives CASSLAAGVALHF. This chain links TRBV7-9 with TRBJ1-6; the D gene is possibly TRBD1 (6 bases). Trimming removed 0 bases at V and 14 bases at J, with 11 bases between. This CDR3 region has 13 residues. Germline-derived CDR1 and CDR2 are SEHNR and FQNEAQ (reference sequence).

V gene TRBV12-3 or TRBV12-4 combines with J gene TRBJ2-5; TRBD1 matches at 7 bases. With 6 bases clipped from V and 5 bases from J, the junction kept 6 bases outside the gene matches. There are 13 residues in the CDR3. CDR3 amino acids: CASRYRGWETQYF. The CDR3 DNA reads as TGTGCCAGCAGGTACAGGGGTTGGGAGACCCAGTACTTC.

This chain links TRBV18 with TRBJ1-2, with 9 nucleotides matching TRBD1. Germline V gives CDR1 KGHSH, CDR2 LQKENI. V trimming: 4 bases; J trimming: 8 bases; junction bases outside the gene matches: 5. The CDR3 is 13 residues long. The CDR3 nucleotides are TGTGCCAGCTCACTTACAGGGGGCGAAGGCTACACCTTC. Protein product: CASSLTGGEGYTF.

The chain recombines TRBV29-1 with TRBJ2-7; maybe TRBD1 (6 bases). This CDR3 is 14 amino acids long. V lost 4 bases and J lost 7, with 20 bases in between. Germline assignment: CDR1 SQVTM and CDR2 ANQGSEA. CDR3 coding DNA: TGCAGCGTTGGCCCCGACGGTACAGGGTTTGAGCAGTACTTC. Translated: CSVGPDGTGFEQYF.

In this sample, this clone turned up once. The chain uses TRBV28 and TRBJ1-5, with unresolved D. Trimming pared 6 bases from V and 3 bases from J, leaving 12 bases between. The CDR3 loop spans 14 amino acids. The V gene's germline CDR1 is MDHEN and CDR2 SYDVKM. The CDR3 bases are TGTGCCAGCAGCCGAGCTGGGCCCAATCAGCCCCAGCATTTT. This sequence encodes CASSRAGPNQPQHF.

Only a few counts were recorded for this clone. V and J are TRBV19 and TRBJ2-1; 9 bases match TRBD2. CDR1 LNHDA and CDR2 SQIVND come from the germline V gene (reference sequence). The CDR3 extends over 18 amino acids. V lost 5 bases, J lost 8 bases, and 19 bases stayed unmatched. CDR3 sequence (DNA): TGTGCCAGTAGTCCACCCCGGAGGGTAGCGGGAGCGGTTGATGAGCAGTTCTTC. As protein: CASSPPRRVAGAVDEQFF. The variable domain in full, completed from reference TRBV19 and TRBJ2-1, reads DGGITQSPKYLFRKEGQNVTLSCEQNLNHDAMYWYRQDPGQGLRLIYYSQIVNDFQKGDIAEGYSVSREKKESFPLTVTSAQKNPTAFYLCASSPPRRVAGAVDEQFFGPGTRLTVL.

V gene TRBV10-3 combines with J gene TRBJ2-3; 10 bases align to TRBD2. The germline gives CDR1 ENHRY, CDR2 SYGVKD. CDR3 length equals 15 residues. V dropped 4 bases and J dropped 3; count of bases not matched to a gene: 4. The CDR3 sequence: CAISGTSGGTDTQYF. The CDR3, as DNA: TGTGCCATCAGTGGGACTAGCGGAGGAACAGATACGCAGTATTTT.

V is TRBV27 and J is TRBJ2-3; D may be TRBD2 (7 bases). The CDR3 totals 17 residues. Germline loops: CDR1 MNHEY, CDR2 SMNVEV (reference sequence). V lost 6 bases and J lost 2, with 21 bases in between. CDR3 coding DNA: TGTGCCAGCAGATTGAGGGGGGGCCCCGTCCCCACAGATACGCAGTATTTT. Its protein product is CASRLRGGPVPTDTQYF.

The chain is built from TRBV5-3 and TRBJ1-6; weak D call: TRBD1 (5 bases). TRBV5-3 is treated as an ORF (open reading frame) with a function not yet certain. The CDR3 is 13 residues long. Trimming removed 1 base at V and 10 bases at J, with 9 bases between. CDR3 in amino acids: CARSLSGVSPLHF. CDR3 nucleotide sequence: TGTGCCAGAAGCTTGTCGGGGGTATCACCCCTCCACTTT.

V is TRBV6-1 and J is TRBJ1-4; D possibly corresponds to TRBD1 (5 bases). Germline assignment: CDR1 MNHNS and CDR2 SASEGT. There are 14 residues in the CDR3. Trimming pared 2 bases from V and 4 bases from J, leaving 8 bases between. The CDR3 here is CASSEIGVNEKLFF. DNA of the CDR3: TGTGCCAGCAGTGAAATAGGGGTTAATGAAAAACTGTTTTTT.

V usage is TRBV5-1 and J usage is TRBJ2-3; the D gene is possibly TRBD2 (5 bases). The CDR3 sequence is 13 residues long. In germline, CDR1 is SGHRS, CDR2 YFSETQ. The V gene lost 2 bases and the J gene lost 3 bases, with 7 bases spanning the gap. For the CDR3, the DNA is TGCGCCAGCAGCTTTGAGGGAACAGATACGCAGTATTTT. Amino acid sequence: CASSFEGTDTQYF. The whole variable domain, remainder taken from reference TRBV5-1 and TRBJ2-3, is KAGVTQTPRYLIKTRGQQVTLSCSPISGHRSVSWYQQTPGQGLQFLFEYFSETQRNKGNFPGRFSGRQFSNSRSEMNVSTLELGDSALYLCASSFEGTDTQYFGPGTRLTVL.

CDR3 region: CASSIVAGGETQYF. DNA for the CDR3: TGTGCCAGTAGTATAGTGGCGGGAGGGGAGACCCAGTACTTC. The gene calls are TRBV19 and TRBJ2-5, with TRBD2 identical over 9 bases. The J segment lost 5 bases and the V segment lost 1 base, leaving 2 bases of the junction unmatched. This CDR3 contains 14 residues. In germline, CDR1 is LNHDA, CDR2 SQIVND (reference sequence). The whole variable domain, remainder taken from reference TRBV19 and TRBJ2-5, is DGGITQSPKYLFRKEGQNVTLSCEQNLNHDAMYWYRQDPGQGLRLIYYSQIVNDFQKGDIAEGYSVSREKKESFPLTVTSAQKNPTAFYLCASSIVAGGETQYFGPGTRLLVL.

V usage is TRBV2 and J usage is TRBJ1-1; D gene uncertain. Looked up from germline, CDR1 is SNHLY and CDR2 is FYNNEI. The CDR3 extends over 13 amino acids. Trimming removed 5 bases from V and 0 bases from J, with 7 bases in between. The CDR3 nucleotides read TGTGCCAGCAGTTTGACACTGAACACTGAAGCTTTCTTT. This translates into CASSLTLNTEAFF.

The chain has TRBV27 and TRBJ2-1, with D maybe TRBD2 (5 bases). This CDR3 is built from 15 residues. V was clipped by 7 bases and J by 0 bases, with 13 bases between them. CDR1 is MNHEY and CDR2 is SMNVEV in the germline V gene (reference sequence). CDR3 bases: TGTGCCAGCACCTCCGGGGTAACCTCCTACAATGAGCAGTTCTTC. This encodes CASTSGVTSYNEQFF.

The chain employs TRBV11-2 and TRBJ2-5, with 15 bases that match TRBD2. Germline CDR1 and CDR2: SGHAT and FQNNGV. J was trimmed by 2 bases and V by 1 base; bases with no gene match: 2. This CDR3 has 17 residues. The CDR3 nucleotides are TGTGCCAGCAGCTTAGTGGGACTAGCGGGGGGTCAAGAGACCCAGTACTTC. It encodes CASSLVGLAGGQETQYF. Looking up the rest from reference TRBV11-2 and TRBJ2-5 gives the full variable domain: EAGVAQSPRYKIIEKRQSVAFWCNPISGHATLYWYQQILGQGPKLLIQFQNNGVVDDSQLPKDRFSAERLKGVDSTLKIQPAKLEDSAVYLCASSLVGLAGGQETQYFGPGTRLLVL.

This sequence joins TRBV6-2 or TRBV6-3 and TRBJ1-1; 7 bases are a match to TRBD1. The CDR3 is made up of 17 amino acids. V shed 5 bases, J shed 3 bases, and the junction held 15 bases outside the gene matches. Germline V gene sequence: CDR1 MNHEY, CDR2 SVGEGT. The CDR3 reads CASSLPPTGIGYTEAFF. The CDR3 DNA reads TGTGCCAGCAGTCTACCTCCGACAGGGATCGGGTACACTGAAGCTTTCTTT.